The source of this T cell receptor beta chain is a study of control samples from healthy donors and cancer patients. The table came from immunoSEQ multiplex PCR; TCRdb's copy has only in-frame clones and leaves some out. The data contain roughly 150,000 clones, 88% of them singletons. CDR3 size: 14 residues. Trimming took 0 bases from V and 1 from J, leaving 4 bases between them. The germline CDR1 and CDR2 sequences are LGHDT and YNNKEL (reference sequence). The chain is built from TRBV3-1 (or the pseudogene TRBV3-2) and TRBJ1-5; D is unclear. The sample consisted of blood. This sequence was found in a young man in good health. CDR3 in DNA: TGTGCCAGCAGCCAAGATCTGAGCAATCAGCCCCAGCATTTT. It translates to CASSQDLSNQPQHF.